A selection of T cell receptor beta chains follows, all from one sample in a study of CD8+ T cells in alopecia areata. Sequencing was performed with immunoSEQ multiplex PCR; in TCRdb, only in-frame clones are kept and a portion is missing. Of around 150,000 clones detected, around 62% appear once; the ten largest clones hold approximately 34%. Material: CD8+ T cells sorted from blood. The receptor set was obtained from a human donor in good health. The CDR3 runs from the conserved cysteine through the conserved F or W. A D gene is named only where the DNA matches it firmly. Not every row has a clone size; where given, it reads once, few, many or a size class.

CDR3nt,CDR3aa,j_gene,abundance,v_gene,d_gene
TGCGCCAGCAGCCCATCTCATAGCGGATCCTACGAGCAGTACTTC,CASSPSHSGSYEQYF,TRBJ2-7,.,TRBV4-1,.
TGTGCCAGCAGTGTAAGCGCTAACTATGGCTACACCTTC,CASSVSANYGYTF,TRBJ1-2,.,TRBV6-5,.
TGTGCCAGCAGTGGGGGCGGGAGGGCCCAAGAGCAGTACTTC,CASSGGGRAQEQYF,TRBJ2-7,few,TRBV25-1,TRBD2
TGCGCCAGCAGCCAAGTCAGCCAGGGAAACTCCTACGAGCAGTACTTC,CASSQVSQGNSYEQYF,TRBJ2-7,.,TRBV4-1,.
TGTGCCAGCAGCTTAGAATGGGGAACCGGGGAGCTGTTTTTT,CASSLEWGTGELFF,TRBJ2-2,few,TRBV5-6,.
TGTGCCAGCAGCTTGGGCAGGGGGCGACCCGGCGGTCAGCCCCAGCATTTT,CASSLGRGRPGGQPQHF,TRBJ1-5,.,TRBV7-3,TRBD1
TGTGCCAGCAGCTTGTCCGGCCTACGCGAGCAGTACTTC,CASSLSGLREQYF,TRBJ2-7,.,TRBV5-6,.
TGTGCCAGCAGCTTGGCCGGGGGTGAAGCTTTCTTT,CASSLAGGEAFF,TRBJ1-1,.,TRBV5-4,.
TGTGCCAGCAGTTCCTCCCAGGGGGGTAGGGCCTACGAGCAGTACTTC,CASSSSQGGRAYEQYF,TRBJ2-7,.,TRBV27,.
TGTGCCAGCAGCTCGGGCACCTGGTTAGAGACCCAGTACTTC,CASSSGTWLETQYF,TRBJ2-5,.,TRBV7-9,.
TGTGCCAGCAGCTTCACAGAGGGCTATTCTATAGCCAAAAACATTCAGTACTTC,CASSFTEGYSIAKNIQYF,TRBJ2-4,.,TRBV7-9,.
TGCGCCAGCAGCTTCGGGGACTATGGCTACACCTTC,CASSFGDYGYTF,TRBJ1-2,.,TRBV5-1,.
TGTGCCTGGAGTTCAAGCGGGGGGTACGAGCAGTACTTC,CAWSSSGGYEQYF,TRBJ2-7,.,TRBV30,TRBD2
TGTGCCAGCAGTGAGGTACGAAGCACAGATACGCAGTATTTT,CASSEVRSTDTQYF,TRBJ2-3,.,TRBV6-1,.
TGTGCCAGCAGCCGCGGGACAGTCGCGAACACCGGGGAGCTGTTTTTT,CASSRGTVANTGELFF,TRBJ2-2,.,TRBV5-6,.
TGCAGCGTTGAGGTCAGGGAATATGGCTACACCTTC,CSVEVREYGYTF,TRBJ1-2,.,TRBV29-1,.
TGTGCCAGCAGCGCCTACCCGACAGGGAATAGGGCCTACGAGCAGTACTTC,CASSAYPTGNRAYEQYF,TRBJ2-7,.,TRBV7-9,TRBD1
TGTGCCAGCAGTGAATCCTGGTCGCAGTATTTT,CASSESWSQYF,TRBJ2-3,few,TRBV25-1,.
TGTGCCAGCAGCTCTGGAGCTACTGGGGCCAACGTCCTGACTTTC,CASSSGATGANVLTF,TRBJ2-6,.,TRBV7-9,.
TGCAGCGTTGTACGTGGGATGGACACTGAAGCTTTCTTT,CSVVRGMDTEAFF,TRBJ1-1,.,TRBV29-1,.
TGTGCCTGGAGTGTATCGTTTTTAGACAGCTTATTAGAGACCCAGTACTTC,CAWSVSFLDSLLETQYF,TRBJ2-5,few,TRBV30,.
TGCAGCGTTGAAGGAGAGGGCCCTGAAGCTTTCTTT,CSVEGEGPEAFF,TRBJ1-1,.,TRBV29-1,.
TGCAGCGTTGACGCAGGGGTGGAGACCCAGTACTTC,CSVDAGVETQYF,TRBJ2-5,.,TRBV29-1,.
TGTGCCAGCAGACGACCCGGGACTAGCGGGTACAATGAGCAGTTCTTC,CASRRPGTSGYNEQFF,TRBJ2-1,.,TRBV2,TRBD2
TGCGCCAGCAGCCAAGATAGGAGGGTCCCACTATATGGCTACACCTTC,CASSQDRRVPLYGYTF,TRBJ1-2,.,TRBV4-1,.
TGTGCCAGCAGCTTCGGTGCCTACGAGCAGTACTTC,CASSFGAYEQYF,TRBJ2-7,.,TRBV11-2,.
TGTGCCAGCAGCTTAGGAGACGGTCTATACTTC,CASSLGDGLYF,TRBJ2-7,.,TRBV5-6,.
TGTGCCATCAGTGCCGCGACAGGACTTAGGCCTTACGAGCAGTACTTC,CAISAATGLRPYEQYF,TRBJ2-7,.,TRBV10-3,.
TGTGCCAGCTCACAATTGAGGGGAAGGGGAGCTTTCTTT,CASSQLRGRGAFF,TRBJ1-1,.,TRBV18,.
TGTGCCAGCAGCGCGGGAAAGGCCTACGAGCAGTACTTC,CASSAGKAYEQYF,TRBJ2-7,.,TRBV9,.
TGCAGCCTCTCGGGACTAGCGGGAGATACGCAGTATTTT,CSLSGLAGDTQYF,TRBJ2-3,.,TRBV29-1,TRBD2
TGTGCCAGCAGCTTCCAGCGCGGGAGGGCAGATACGCAGTATTTT,CASSFQRGRADTQYF,TRBJ2-3,.,TRBV7-9,TRBD2
TGTGCCAGCAGCCCCGACAGGGAAGATACGCAGTATTTT,CASSPDREDTQYF,TRBJ2-3,.,TRBV9,TRBD1
TGTGCCAGCAGTCCCGGACGGGGACAAGAGACCCAGTACTTC,CASSPGRGQETQYF,TRBJ2-5,.,TRBV27,.
TGCAGCGTTGAAGATCAGGGGGGATACGAGCAGTACTTC,CSVEDQGGYEQYF,TRBJ2-7,.,TRBV29-1,.
TGCAGCGTTGGGACAGGGGACAATGAGCAGTTCTTC,CSVGTGDNEQFF,TRBJ2-1,.,TRBV29-1,TRBD1
TGTGCCAGCAGCCAATTTCTAGCACGACCTGACGAGCAGTACTTC,CASSQFLARPDEQYF,TRBJ2-7,.,TRBV4-2,.
TGTGCCATCAGTGAGAGTTGGACAGTCGGAAACACCATATATTTT,CAISESWTVGNTIYF,TRBJ1-3,.,TRBV10-3,.
TGTGCCAGCAGCTGGAGTCCGGACGAGCAGTACTTC,CASSWSPDEQYF,TRBJ2-7,.,TRBV5-6,.
TGTGCCAGCAGCTTGTTTCTCTTAGGCCCCCGGGGCTATGGCTACACCTTC,CASSLFLLGPRGYGYTF,TRBJ1-2,once,TRBV11-2,.
TGTGCCAGCAGCTTTAACCTCGGCGGGAGGGGTGATACGCAGTATTTT,CASSFNLGGRGDTQYF,TRBJ2-3,.,TRBV7-6,TRBD2
TGTGCCAGCAGTTTGGGAGGACATCAGCCCCAGCATTTT,CASSLGGHQPQHF,TRBJ1-5,few,TRBV27,.
TGTGCCTGGAACTTAGCGGGAGGCGTTAATGAGCAGTTCTTC,CAWNLAGGVNEQFF,TRBJ2-1,.,TRBV30,TRBD2
TGTGCCAGTAGTGGTACGGGATACGAGCAGTACTTC,CASSGTGYEQYF,TRBJ2-7,.,TRBV19,.
TGCAGCGTTGTGGGGCGGACTGAAGCTTTCTTT,CSVVGRTEAFF,TRBJ1-1,.,TRBV29-1,.
TGTGCCAGCAGTGGCCCATCCGGCTCTGGGGCCAACGTCCTGACTTTC,CASSGPSGSGANVLTF,TRBJ2-6,few,TRBV6-4,.
TGTGCCAGCAGTTTACCGGGAAGAGACAATGAGCAGTTCTTC,CASSLPGRDNEQFF,TRBJ2-1,.,TRBV27,.
TGCGCCAGCAGCCAAGAATCGCCATCGGACCAGTACTTC,CASSQESPSDQYF,TRBJ2-7,once,TRBV4-1,.
TGTGCCAGCAGTCCCTCGGGCTCCTACGAGCAGTACTTC,CASSPSGSYEQYF,TRBJ2-7,few,TRBV27,.